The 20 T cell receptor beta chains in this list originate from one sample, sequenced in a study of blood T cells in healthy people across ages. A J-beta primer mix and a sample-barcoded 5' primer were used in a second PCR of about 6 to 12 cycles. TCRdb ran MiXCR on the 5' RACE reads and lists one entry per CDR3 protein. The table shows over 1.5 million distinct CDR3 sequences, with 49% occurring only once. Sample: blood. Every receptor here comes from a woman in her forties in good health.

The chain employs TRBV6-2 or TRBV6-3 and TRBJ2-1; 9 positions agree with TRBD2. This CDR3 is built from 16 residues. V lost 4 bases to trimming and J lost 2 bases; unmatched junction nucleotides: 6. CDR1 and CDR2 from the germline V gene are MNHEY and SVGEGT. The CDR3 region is CASSSALAGTYNEQFF. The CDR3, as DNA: TGTGCCAGCAGTTCCGCTCTAGCGGGGACCTACAATGAGCAGTTCTTC.

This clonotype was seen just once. CDR3 region: CASSYSFWGSTGGGLETQYF. For the CDR3, the DNA is TGTGCCAGCAGTTACAGTTTTTGGGGGTCGACAGGGGGCGGGTTAGAGACCCAGTACTTC. The chain is built from TRBV6-5 and TRBJ2-7, with TRBD1 matching 10 bases. The J call may not be correct, given that the DNA end is closer to TRBJ2-5. Germline assignment: CDR1 MNHEY and CDR2 SVGAGI. The CDR3 contains 20 residues.

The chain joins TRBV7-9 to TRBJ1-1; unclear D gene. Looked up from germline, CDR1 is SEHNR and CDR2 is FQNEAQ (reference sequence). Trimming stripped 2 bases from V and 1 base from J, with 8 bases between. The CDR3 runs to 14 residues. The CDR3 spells CASSLPVQNTEAFF. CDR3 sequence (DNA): TGTGCCAGCAGCTTACCCGTACAGAACACTGAAGCTTTCTTT.

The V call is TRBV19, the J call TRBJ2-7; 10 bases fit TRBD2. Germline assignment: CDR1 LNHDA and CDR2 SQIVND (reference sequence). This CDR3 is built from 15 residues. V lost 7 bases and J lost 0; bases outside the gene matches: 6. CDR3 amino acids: CASKRASGSSYEQYF. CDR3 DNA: TGTGCCAGTAAAAGAGCTAGCGGGAGCTCCTACGAGCAGTACTTC.

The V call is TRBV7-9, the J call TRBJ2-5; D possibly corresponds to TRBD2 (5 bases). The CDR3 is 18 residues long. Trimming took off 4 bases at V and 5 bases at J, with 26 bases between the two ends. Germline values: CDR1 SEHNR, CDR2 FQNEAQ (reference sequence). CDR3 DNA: TGTGCCAGCAGCTCCAGCGGCGTTGCGCCTGAGGGAAAGGAGACCCAGTACTTC. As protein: CASSSSGVAPEGKETQYF. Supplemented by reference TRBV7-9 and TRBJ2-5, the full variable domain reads DTGVSQNPRHKITKRGQNVTFRCDPISEHNRLYWYRQTLGQGPEFLTYFQNEAQLEKSRLLSDRFSAERPKGSFSTLEIQRTEQGDSAMYLCASSSSGVAPEGKETQYFGPGTRLLVL.

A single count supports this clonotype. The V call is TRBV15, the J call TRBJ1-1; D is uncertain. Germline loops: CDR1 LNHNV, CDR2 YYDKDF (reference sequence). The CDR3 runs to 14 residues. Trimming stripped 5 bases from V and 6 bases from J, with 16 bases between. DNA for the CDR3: TGTGCCACCAGCGCCGGACGGACTTACCCTGAAGCTTTCTTT. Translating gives CATSAGRTYPEAFF.

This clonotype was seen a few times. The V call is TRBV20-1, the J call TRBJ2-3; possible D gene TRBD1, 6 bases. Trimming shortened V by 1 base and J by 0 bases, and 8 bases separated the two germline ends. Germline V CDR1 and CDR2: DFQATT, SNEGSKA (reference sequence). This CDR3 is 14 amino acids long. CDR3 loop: CSARVGASTDTQYF. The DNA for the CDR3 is TGCAGTGCTAGAGTGGGGGCAAGCACAGATACGCAGTATTTT.

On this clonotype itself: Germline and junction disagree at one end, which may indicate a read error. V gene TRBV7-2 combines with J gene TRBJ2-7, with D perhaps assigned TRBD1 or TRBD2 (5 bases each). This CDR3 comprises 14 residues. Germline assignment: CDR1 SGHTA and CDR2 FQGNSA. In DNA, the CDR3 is TGTGCCGGCAGCCCCGGGACGGGGAGTTACGAGCAGTACTTC. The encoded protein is CAGSPGTGSYEQYF.

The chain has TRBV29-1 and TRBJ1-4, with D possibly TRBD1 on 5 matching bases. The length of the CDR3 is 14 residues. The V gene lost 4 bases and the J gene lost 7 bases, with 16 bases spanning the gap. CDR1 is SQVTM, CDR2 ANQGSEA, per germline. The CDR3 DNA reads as TGCAGCGTTGCATCCGGGGCAGCCGGTGAAAAACTGTTTTTT. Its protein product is CSVASGAAGEKLFF.

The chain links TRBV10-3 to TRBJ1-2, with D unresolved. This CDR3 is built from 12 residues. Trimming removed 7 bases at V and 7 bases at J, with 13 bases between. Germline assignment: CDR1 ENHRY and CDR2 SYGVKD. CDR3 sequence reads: CAINLPRGGYTF. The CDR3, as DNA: TGTGCCATCAACCTCCCCCGAGGTGGCTACACCTTC.

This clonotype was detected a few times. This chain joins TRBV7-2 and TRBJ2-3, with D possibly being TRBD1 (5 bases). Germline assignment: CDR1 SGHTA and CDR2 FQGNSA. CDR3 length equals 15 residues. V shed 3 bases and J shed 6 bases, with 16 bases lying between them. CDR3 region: CASSFTNHRLDTQYF. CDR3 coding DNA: TGTGCCAGCAGCTTCACTAACCACAGGCTCGATACGCAGTATTTT.

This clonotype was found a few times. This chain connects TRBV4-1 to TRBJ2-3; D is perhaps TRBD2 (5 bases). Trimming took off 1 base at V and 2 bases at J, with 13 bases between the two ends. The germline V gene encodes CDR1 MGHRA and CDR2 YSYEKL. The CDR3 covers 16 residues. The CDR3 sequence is CASSQVQAVITDTQYF. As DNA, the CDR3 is TGCGCCAGCAGCCAAGTGCAAGCGGTCATCACAGATACGCAGTATTTT.

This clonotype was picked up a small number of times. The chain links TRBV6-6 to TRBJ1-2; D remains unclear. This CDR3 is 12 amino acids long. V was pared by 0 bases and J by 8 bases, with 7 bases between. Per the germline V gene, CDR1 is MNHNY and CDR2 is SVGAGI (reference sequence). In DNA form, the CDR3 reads TGTGCCAGCAGTTACTCTGAGGCCGGCTACACCTTC. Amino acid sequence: CASSYSEAGYTF.

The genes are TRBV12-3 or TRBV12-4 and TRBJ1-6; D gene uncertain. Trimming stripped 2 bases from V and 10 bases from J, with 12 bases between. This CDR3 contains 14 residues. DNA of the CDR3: TGTGCCAGCAGTTTATACATCTTCGGGTCACCCCTCCACTTT. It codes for CASSLYIFGSPLHF.

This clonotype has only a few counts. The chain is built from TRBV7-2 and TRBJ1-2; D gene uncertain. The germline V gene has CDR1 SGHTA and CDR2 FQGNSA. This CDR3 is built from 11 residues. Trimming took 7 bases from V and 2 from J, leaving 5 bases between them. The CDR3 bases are TGTGCCAGCACCCGAAACTATGGCTACACCTTC. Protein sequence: CASTRNYGYTF.

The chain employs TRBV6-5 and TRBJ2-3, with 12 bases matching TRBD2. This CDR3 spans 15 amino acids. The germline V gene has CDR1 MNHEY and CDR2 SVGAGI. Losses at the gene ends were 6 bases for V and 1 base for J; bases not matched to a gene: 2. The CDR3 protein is CASRSSGGGTDTQYF. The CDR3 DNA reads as TGTGCCAGCAGGTCTAGCGGGGGGGGCACAGATACGCAGTATTTT.

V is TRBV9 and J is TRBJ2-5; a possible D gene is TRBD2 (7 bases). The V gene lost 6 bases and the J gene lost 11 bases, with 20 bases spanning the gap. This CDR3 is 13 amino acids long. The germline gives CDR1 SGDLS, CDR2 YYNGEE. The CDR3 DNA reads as TGTGCCAGCAACGCGGGGGCGGCAGGGGAGCAGTACTTC. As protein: CASNAGAAGEQYF.

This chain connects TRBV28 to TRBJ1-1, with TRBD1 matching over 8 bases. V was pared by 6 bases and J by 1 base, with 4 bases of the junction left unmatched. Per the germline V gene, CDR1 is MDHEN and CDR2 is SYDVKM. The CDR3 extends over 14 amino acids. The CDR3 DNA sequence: TGTGCCAGCAGGAGACAGGGGCCGAACACTGAAGCTTTCTTT. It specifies CASRRQGPNTEAFF.

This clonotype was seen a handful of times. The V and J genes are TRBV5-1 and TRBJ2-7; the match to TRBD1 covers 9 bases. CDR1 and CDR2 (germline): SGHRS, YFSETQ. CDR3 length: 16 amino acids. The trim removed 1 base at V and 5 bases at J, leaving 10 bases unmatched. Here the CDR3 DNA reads TGCGCCAGCAGCTTGATCGGACAGGGGACCCGGAACGAGCAGTACTTC. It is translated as CASSLIGQGTRNEQYF.

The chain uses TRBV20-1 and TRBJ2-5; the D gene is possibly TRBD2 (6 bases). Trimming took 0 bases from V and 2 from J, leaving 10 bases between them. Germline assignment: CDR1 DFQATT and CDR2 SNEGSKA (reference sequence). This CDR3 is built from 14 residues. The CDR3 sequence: CSARDGREQETQYF. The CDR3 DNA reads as TGCAGTGCTAGAGATGGGCGGGAACAAGAGACCCAGTACTTC.